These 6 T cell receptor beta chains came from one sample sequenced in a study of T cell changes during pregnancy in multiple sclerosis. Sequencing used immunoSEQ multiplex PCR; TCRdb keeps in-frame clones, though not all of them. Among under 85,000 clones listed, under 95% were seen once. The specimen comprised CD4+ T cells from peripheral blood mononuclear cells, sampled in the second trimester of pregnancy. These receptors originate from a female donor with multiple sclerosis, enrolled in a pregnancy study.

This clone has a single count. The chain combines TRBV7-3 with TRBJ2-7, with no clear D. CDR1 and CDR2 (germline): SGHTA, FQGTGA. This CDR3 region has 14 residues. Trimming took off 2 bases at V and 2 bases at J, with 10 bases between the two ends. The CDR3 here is CASSLFGGTYEQYF. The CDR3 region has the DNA TGTGCCAGCAGCTTATTCGGCGGTACCTACGAGCAGTACTTC.

The CDR3 sequence: CASTGTQNEKLFF. For the CDR3, the DNA is TGTGCCAGCACGGGGACACAAAATGAAAAACTGTTTTTT. This chain links TRBV6-1 with TRBJ1-4; maybe TRBD1 (6 bases). Trimming left V 7 bases short and J 5 bases short, with 11 bases between. Germline V lookup: CDR1 MNHNS, CDR2 SASEGT. The CDR3 has 13 residues.

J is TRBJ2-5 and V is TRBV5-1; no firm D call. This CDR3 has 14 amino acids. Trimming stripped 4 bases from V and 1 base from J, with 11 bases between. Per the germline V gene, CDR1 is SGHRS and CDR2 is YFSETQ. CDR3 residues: CASSPTGGQETQYF. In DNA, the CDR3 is TGCGCCAGCAGCCCGACTGGCGGCCAAGAGACCCAGTACTTC.

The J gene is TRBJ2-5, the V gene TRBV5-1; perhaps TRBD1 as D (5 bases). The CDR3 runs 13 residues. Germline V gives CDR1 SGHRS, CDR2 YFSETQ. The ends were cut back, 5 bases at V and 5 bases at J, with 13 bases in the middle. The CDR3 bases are TGCGCCAGCAGTTCTGGGGCCCGGGAGACCCAGTACTTC. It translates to CASSSGARETQYF.

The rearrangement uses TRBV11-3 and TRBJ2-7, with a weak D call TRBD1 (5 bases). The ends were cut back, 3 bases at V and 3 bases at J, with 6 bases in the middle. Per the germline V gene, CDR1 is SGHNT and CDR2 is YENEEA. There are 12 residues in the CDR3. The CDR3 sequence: CASSLTDYEQYF. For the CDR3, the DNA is TGTGCCAGCAGCTTGACAGACTACGAGCAGTACTTC.

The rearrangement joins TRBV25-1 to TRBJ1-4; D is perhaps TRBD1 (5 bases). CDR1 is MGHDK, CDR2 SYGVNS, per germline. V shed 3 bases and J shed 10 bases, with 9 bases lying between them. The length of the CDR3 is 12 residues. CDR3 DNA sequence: TGTGCCAGCAGTGACTCAGGGCGAAAACTGTTTTTT. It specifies CASSDSGRKLFF.